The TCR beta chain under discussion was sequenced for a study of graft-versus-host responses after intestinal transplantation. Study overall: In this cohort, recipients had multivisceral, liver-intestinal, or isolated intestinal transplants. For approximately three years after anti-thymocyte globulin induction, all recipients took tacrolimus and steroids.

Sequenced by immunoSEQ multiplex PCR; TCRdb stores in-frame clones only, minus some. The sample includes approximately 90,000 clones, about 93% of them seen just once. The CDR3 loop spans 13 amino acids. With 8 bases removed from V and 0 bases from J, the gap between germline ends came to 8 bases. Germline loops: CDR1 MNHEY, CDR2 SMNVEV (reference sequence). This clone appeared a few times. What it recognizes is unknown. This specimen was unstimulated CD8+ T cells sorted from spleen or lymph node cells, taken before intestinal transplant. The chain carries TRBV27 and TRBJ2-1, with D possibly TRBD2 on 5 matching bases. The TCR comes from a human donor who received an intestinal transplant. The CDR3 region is CASCTSSYNEQFF. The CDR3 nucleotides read TGTGCCAGCTGTACTAGCTCCTACAATGAGCAGTTCTTC.